Following are 8 T cell receptor beta chains from one sample sequenced in a study of cytomegalovirus exposure and HLA in healthy donors. Use of 60 Vbeta and 13 Jbeta primers characterized the PCR. Profiled with immunoSEQ multiplex PCR; TCRdb holds only in-frame clones, not every one. The table lists a few hundred thousand clones, approximately 81% of them singletons. Sequencing was done on a sample of PBMCs. The receptors were sampled from a man in his thirties or forties in good health and CMV-seronegative.

Comment on this clone: Compared with germline, one end of the junction differs, possibly owing to a read error. The CDR3 DNA sequence: TGTTCCAGCAGCTTAGTCAGTGGGGGGAGTACAGATACGCAGTATTTT. This encodes CSSSLVSGGSTDTQYF. The chain carries TRBV7-9 and TRBJ2-3; tentatively, D is TRBD2 (6 bases). The germline gives CDR1 SEHNR, CDR2 FQNEAQ (reference sequence). This CDR3 is built from 16 residues. Drawing the rest from reference TRBV7-9 and TRBJ2-3, the complete variable domain is DTGVSQNPRHKITKRGQNVTFRCDPISEHNRLYWYRQTLGQGPEFLTYFQNEAQLEKSRLLSDRFSAERPKGSFSTLEIQRTEQGDSAMYLCSSSLVSGGSTDTQYFGPGTRLTVL.

This chain joins TRBV18 and TRBJ2-2, with D maybe TRBD1 (6 bases). Germline loops: CDR1 KGHSH, CDR2 LQKENI. This CDR3 contains 15 residues. The germline V and J ends were trimmed by 0 bases and 1 base, with 6 bases remaining between them. CDR3 region: CASSPPGQNTGELFF. The CDR3 nucleotides are TGTGCCAGCTCACCACCGGGACAGAACACCGGGGAGCTGTTTTTT.

The V and J genes are TRBV7-9 and TRBJ2-5; 10 bases map to TRBD1. Germline CDR1 reads SEHNR; CDR2 reads FQNEAQ (reference sequence). Trimming removed 6 bases from V and 5 bases from J; junction bases left unmatched: 3. The CDR3 is 13 residues long. The CDR3 spells CASSSDRGETQYF. CDR3 coding DNA: TGTGCCAGCAGTTCGGACAGGGGGGAGACCCAGTACTTC.

CDR3 bases: TGTGCCATCTACTTGACAGGGAATTTTGAAAAACTGTTTTTT. Translation gives CAIYLTGNFEKLFF. The chain joins TRBV6-7 to TRBJ1-4, with 7 bases lining up with TRBD1. TRBV6-7 is identified as an open reading frame with a role that is uncertain. This CDR3 has 14 residues. Trimming at V came to 10 bases and at J to 7 bases, leaving 12 bases not matched to a gene.

The chain couples TRBV5-4 to TRBJ1-4; 8 nucleotides match TRBD1. The germline V gene encodes CDR1 SGHNT and CDR2 YYREEE (reference sequence). Losses at the gene ends were 4 bases for V and 8 bases for J; bases not matched to a gene: 7. The CDR3 sequence is 14 residues long. The CDR3 protein is CASSPDRDREKLFF. As DNA, the CDR3 is TGTGCCAGCAGCCCGGACAGGGATCGGGAAAAACTGTTTTTT.

The chain joins TRBV10-1 to TRBJ2-1; D is possibly TRBD2 (7 bases). V lost 3 bases, J lost 5 bases, and 14 bases lay in between. CDR3 size: 15 residues. The germline V gene has CDR1 WNHNN and CDR2 SYGVQD (reference sequence). CDR3 in DNA: TGCGCCAGCAGTGAAGGCGGGGGCAAGAACAATGAGCAGTTCTTC. Amino acids: CASSEGGGKNNEQFF.

The chain is built from TRBV19 and TRBJ1-2; 8 bases line up with TRBD1. Germline-derived CDR1 and CDR2 are LNHDA and SQIVND (reference sequence). The junction had 16 bases not matched to a gene; V was cut back by 4 bases and J by 12 bases. The CDR3 spans 15 residues. DNA for the CDR3: TGTGCCAGTAGTAGAACCGGGACAGGAGGCAAAAAGGACACCTTC. Protein product: CASSRTGTGGKKDTF.

The chain has TRBV5-5 and TRBJ2-6; weak D call: TRBD1 (6 bases). The CDR3 length is 14 residues. Germline V gene lookup returns CDR1 SGHKS and CDR2 YYEKEE (reference sequence). The ends were cut back, 5 bases at V and 1 base at J, with 7 bases in the middle. The CDR3 reads CASRDRSGANVLTF. The CDR3 nucleotides are TGTGCCAGCAGGGACAGATCTGGGGCCAACGTCCTGACTTTC.